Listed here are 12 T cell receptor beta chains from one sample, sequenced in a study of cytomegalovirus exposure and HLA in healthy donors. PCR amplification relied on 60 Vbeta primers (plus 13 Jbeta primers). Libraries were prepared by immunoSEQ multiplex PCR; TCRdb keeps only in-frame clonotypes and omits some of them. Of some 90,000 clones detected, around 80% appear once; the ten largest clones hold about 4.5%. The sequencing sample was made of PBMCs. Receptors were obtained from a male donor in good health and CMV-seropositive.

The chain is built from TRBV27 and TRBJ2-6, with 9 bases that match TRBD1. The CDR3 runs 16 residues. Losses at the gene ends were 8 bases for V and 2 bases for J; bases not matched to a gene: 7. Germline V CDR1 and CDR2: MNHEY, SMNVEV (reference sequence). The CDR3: CASSGTGSTGANVLTF. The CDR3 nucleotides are TGTGCCAGCTCCGGGACAGGGTCTACTGGGGCCAACGTCCTGACTTTC.

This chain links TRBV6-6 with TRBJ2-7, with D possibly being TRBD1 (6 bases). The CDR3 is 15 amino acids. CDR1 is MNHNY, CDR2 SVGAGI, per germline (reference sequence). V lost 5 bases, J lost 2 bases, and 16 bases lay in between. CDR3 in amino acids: CASSRRQVATYEQYF. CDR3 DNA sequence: TGTGCCAGCAGTAGGAGACAGGTAGCTACCTACGAGCAGTACTTC.

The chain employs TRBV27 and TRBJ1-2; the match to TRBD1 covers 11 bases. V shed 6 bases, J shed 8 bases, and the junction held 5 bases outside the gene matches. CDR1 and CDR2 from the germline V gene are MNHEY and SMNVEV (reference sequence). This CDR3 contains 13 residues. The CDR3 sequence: CASSLDRGLGYTF. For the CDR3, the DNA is TGTGCCAGCAGCCTGGACAGGGGGCTGGGCTACACCTTC.

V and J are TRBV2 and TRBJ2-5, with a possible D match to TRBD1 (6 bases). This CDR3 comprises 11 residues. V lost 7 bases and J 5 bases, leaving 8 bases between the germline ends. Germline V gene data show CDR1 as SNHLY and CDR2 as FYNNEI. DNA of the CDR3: TGTGCCAGCAAGGGGGAGGAGACCCAGTACTTC. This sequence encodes CASKGEETQYF.

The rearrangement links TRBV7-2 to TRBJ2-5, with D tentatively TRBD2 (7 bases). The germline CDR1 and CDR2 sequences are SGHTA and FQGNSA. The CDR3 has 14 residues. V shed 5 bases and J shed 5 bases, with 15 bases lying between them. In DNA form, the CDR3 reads TGTGCCAGCAGCCCCGGAGGGGGGGAGGAGACCCAGTACTTC. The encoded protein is CASSPGGGEETQYF. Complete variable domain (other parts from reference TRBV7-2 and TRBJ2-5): GAGVSQSPSNKVTEKGKDVELRCDPISGHTALYWYRQSLGQGLEFLIYFQGNSAPDKSGLPSDRFSAERTGGSVSTLTIQRTQQEDSAVYLCASSPGGGEETQYFGPGTRLLVL.

The CDR3 here is CASSRTGRSTGELFF. CDR3 DNA: TGTGCCAGCAGTAGGACAGGGCGGAGCACCGGGGAGCTGTTTTTT. V gene TRBV2 combines with J gene TRBJ2-2, with 8 nucleotides matching TRBD1. J lost 4 bases, V lost 5 bases, and 6 bases had no gene match. This CDR3 spans 15 amino acids. Germline CDR1 SNHLY, CDR2 FYNNEI. Filled out from reference TRBV2 and TRBJ2-2, the complete variable domain reads EPEVTQTPSHQVTQMGQEVILRCVPISNHLYFYWYRQILGQKVEFLVSFYNNEISEKSEIFDDQFSVERPDGSNFTLKIRSTKLEDSAMYFCASSRTGRSTGELFFGEGSRLTVL.

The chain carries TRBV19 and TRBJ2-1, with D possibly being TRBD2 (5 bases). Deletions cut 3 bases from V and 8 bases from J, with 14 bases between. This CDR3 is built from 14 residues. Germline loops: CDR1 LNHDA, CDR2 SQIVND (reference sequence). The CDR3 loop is CASSMVSGGYEQFF. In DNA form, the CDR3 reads TGTGCCAGTAGTATGGTAAGCGGTGGTTATGAGCAGTTCTTC.

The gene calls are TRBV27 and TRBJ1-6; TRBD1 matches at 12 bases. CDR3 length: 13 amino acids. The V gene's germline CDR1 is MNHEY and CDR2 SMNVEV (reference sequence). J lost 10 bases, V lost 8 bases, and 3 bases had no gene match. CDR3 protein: CASWDRGHSPLHF. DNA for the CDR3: TGTGCCAGCTGGGACAGGGGGCACTCACCCCTCCACTTT.

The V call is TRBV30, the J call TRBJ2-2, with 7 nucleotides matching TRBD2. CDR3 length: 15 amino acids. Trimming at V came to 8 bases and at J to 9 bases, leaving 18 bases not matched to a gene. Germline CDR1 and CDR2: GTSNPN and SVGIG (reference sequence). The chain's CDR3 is CARFRGGSKHRELFF. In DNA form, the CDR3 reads TGTGCCCGATTCAGAGGCGGGAGTAAACACCGGGAGCTGTTTTTT.

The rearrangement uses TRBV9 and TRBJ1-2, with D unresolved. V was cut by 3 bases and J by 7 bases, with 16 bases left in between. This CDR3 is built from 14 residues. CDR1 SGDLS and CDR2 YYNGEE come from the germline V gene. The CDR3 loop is CASSGSRGSIGYTF. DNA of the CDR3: TGTGCCAGCAGCGGGTCCCGGGGTTCCATTGGCTACACCTTC.

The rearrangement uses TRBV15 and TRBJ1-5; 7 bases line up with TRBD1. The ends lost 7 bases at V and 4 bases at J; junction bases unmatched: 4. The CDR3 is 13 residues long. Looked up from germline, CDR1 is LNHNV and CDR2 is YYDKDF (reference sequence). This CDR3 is CATIGGKNQPQHF. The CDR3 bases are TGTGCCACCATAGGGGGCAAAAATCAGCCCCAGCATTTT.

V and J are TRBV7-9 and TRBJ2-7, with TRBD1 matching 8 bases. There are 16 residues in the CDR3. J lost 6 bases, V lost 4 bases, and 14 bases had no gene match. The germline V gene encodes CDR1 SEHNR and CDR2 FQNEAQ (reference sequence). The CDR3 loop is CASSSATRGRDGEQYF. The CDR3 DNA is TGTGCCAGCAGCTCAGCGACCAGGGGGCGCGATGGCGAGCAGTACTTC. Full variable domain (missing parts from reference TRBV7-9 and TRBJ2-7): DTGVSQNPRHKITKRGQNVTFRCDPISEHNRLYWYRQTLGQGPEFLTYFQNEAQLEKSRLLSDRFSAERPKGSFSTLEIQRTEQGDSAMYLCASSSATRGRDGEQYFGPGTRLTVT.